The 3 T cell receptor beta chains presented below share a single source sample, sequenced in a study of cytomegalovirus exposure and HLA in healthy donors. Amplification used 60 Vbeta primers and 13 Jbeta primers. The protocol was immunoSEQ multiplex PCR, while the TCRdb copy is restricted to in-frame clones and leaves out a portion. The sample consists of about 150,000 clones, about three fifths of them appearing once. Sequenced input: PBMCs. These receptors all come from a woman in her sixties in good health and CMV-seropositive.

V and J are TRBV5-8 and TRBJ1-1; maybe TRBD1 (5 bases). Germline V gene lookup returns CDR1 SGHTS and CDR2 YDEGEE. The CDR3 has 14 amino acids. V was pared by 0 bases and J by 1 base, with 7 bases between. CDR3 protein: CASSLDRWNTEAFF. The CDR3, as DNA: TGTGCCAGCAGCTTGGACAGGTGGAACACTGAAGCTTTCTTT.

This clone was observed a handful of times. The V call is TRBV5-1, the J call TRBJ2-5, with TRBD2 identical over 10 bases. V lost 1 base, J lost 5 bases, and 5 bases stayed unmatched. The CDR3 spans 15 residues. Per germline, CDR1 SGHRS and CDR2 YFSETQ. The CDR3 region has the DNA TGCGCCAGCAGCTTGAGGACTAGCGGTTCTGAGACCCAGTACTTC. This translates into CASSLRTSGSETQYF.

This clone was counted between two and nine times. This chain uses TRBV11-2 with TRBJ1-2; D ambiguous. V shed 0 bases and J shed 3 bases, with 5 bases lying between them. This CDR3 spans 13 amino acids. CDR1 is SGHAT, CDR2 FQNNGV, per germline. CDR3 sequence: CASSLDPDYGYTF. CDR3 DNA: TGTGCCAGCAGCTTAGATCCGGACTATGGCTACACCTTC.